These 25 T cell receptor beta chains share one sample of origin, sequenced in a study of blood T cell repertoires in COVID-19. Produced via immunoSEQ multiplex PCR; TCRdb's table is partial and in-frame only. The data contain 150,000 to 170,000 clones, 76% of them seen just once; the ten biggest clones take up about 3.8%. The sequencing sample was made of peripheral blood. These receptors were obtained from a woman of 80 years or more with acute or convalescent COVID-19.

This rearrangement joins TRBV9 to TRBJ2-7, with 12 nucleotides matching TRBD2. The germline gives CDR1 SGDLS, CDR2 YYNGEE. J was trimmed by 2 bases and V by 4 bases; bases with no gene match: 4. This CDR3 comprises 15 residues. CDR3: CASSKTSGSTYEQYF. The CDR3 nucleotides are TGTGCCAGCAGCAAGACTAGCGGGAGTACCTACGAGCAGTACTTC.

Here the CDR3 reads CASSADTYTGELFF. The CDR3 nucleotides are TGTGCCAGCAGTGCGGACACCTACACCGGGGAGCTGTTTTTT. The chain employs TRBV2 and TRBJ2-2, with TRBD1 as a possible D gene (5 bases). Germline CDR1 and CDR2: SNHLY and FYNNEI. This CDR3 contains 14 residues. V shed 4 bases and J shed 3 bases, with 9 bases lying between them.

The V gene is TRBV20-1, the J gene TRBJ1-2; 9 bases line up with TRBD1. Trimming cost V 3 bases and J 6 bases; bases outside gene matches: 14. Germline V gives CDR1 DFQATT, CDR2 SNEGSKA (reference sequence). This CDR3 has 16 residues. CDR3 region: CSASPAGQGRKNGYTF. In DNA, the CDR3 is TGCAGTGCTAGTCCGGCCGGACAGGGGCGGAAGAATGGCTACACCTTC.

J is TRBJ1-1 and V is TRBV6-2 or TRBV6-3; D may be TRBD1 (5 bases). The germline gives CDR1 MNHEY, CDR2 SVGEGT. The CDR3 runs 15 residues. V was shortened by 7 bases and J by 4 bases, with 19 bases between the two germline ends. The CDR3 loop reads CASTPRGEGSTEAFF. The CDR3 bases are TGTGCCAGCACCCCCCGAGGGGAGGGGTCCACTGAAGCTTTCTTT.

The chain couples TRBV7-3 to TRBJ1-1; TRBD1 might be the D (5 bases). The V gene's germline CDR1 is SGHTA and CDR2 FQGTGA. The CDR3 totals 13 residues. V was pared by 4 bases and J by 2 bases, with 8 bases between. The CDR3 bases are TGTGCCAGCAGCTCACAGGATAACACTGAAGCTTTCTTT. Encoded protein: CASSSQDNTEAFF.

The V gene is TRBV7-2, the J gene TRBJ2-2, with 7 bases matching TRBD1. Per the germline V gene, CDR1 is SGHTA and CDR2 is FQGNSA. The V and J ends lost 3 bases and 4 bases, in that order; junction bases with no gene match: 11. The CDR3 sequence is 17 residues long. CDR3 nucleotide sequence: TGTGCCAGCAGCTTTCGACAGGGCGGCCCTAGCACCGGGGAGCTGTTTTTT. Protein sequence: CASSFRQGGPSTGELFF. The full variable domain, with the rest looked up from reference TRBV7-2 and TRBJ2-2, is GAGVSQSPSNKVTEKGKDVELRCDPISGHTALYWYRQSLGQGLEFLIYFQGNSAPDKSGLPSDRFSAERTGGSVSTLTIQRTQQEDSAVYLCASSFRQGGPSTGELFFGEGSRLTVL.

This clone was found once. The CDR3 spells CASSPNGFATNEKLFF. The CDR3 nucleotides read TGTGCCAGCTCACCAAACGGGTTTGCAACTAATGAAAAACTGTTTTTT. The rearrangement joins TRBV18 to TRBJ1-4; no reliable D call. Looked up from germline, CDR1 is KGHSH and CDR2 is LQKENI. CDR3 size: 16 residues. Trimming shortened V by 2 bases and J by 0 bases, and 10 bases separated the two germline ends.

The sample holds a few counts of this clone. CDR3 nucleotide sequence: TGTGCCAGCAGCCAAGCCGTCACAGGCAATCAGCCCCAGCATTTT. Encoded protein: CASSQAVTGNQPQHF. This rearrangement joins TRBV3-1 (or the pseudogene TRBV3-2) to TRBJ1-5, with unresolved D. In germline, CDR1 is LGHDT, CDR2 YNNKEL (reference sequence). The V end lost 1 base, the J end lost 2 bases, and 9 bases lay between the germline ends. The CDR3 has 15 residues.

The chain recombines TRBV6-4 with TRBJ2-3; 9 nucleotides match TRBD1. Germline trimming cut 2 bases from V and 2 bases from J; bases unmatched to any gene: 5. The germline V gene has CDR1 MRHNA and CDR2 SNTAGT. This CDR3 has 16 amino acids. CDR3 sequence (DNA): TGTGCCAGCAGTGACACAGGGGACAGGGCCACAGATACGCAGTATTTT. It translates to CASSDTGDRATDTQYF.

The chain links TRBV6-6 to TRBJ2-5; perhaps TRBD1 as D (6 bases). The CDR3 is 15 amino acids. V lost 5 bases and J lost 2, with 15 bases in between. Germline lookup yields CDR1 MNHNY and CDR2 SVGAGI (reference sequence). The chain's CDR3 is CASSPLRTAQETQYF. Here the CDR3 DNA reads TGTGCCAGCAGTCCTCTCAGGACAGCTCAAGAGACCCAGTACTTC.

A few counts support this clone. The V and J genes are TRBV7-2 and TRBJ1-1; the D gene is possibly TRBD1 (6 bases). The germline gives CDR1 SGHTA, CDR2 FQGNSA. The germline V and J ends were trimmed by 4 bases and 0 bases, with 15 bases remaining between them. The CDR3 runs to 16 residues. Written as DNA, the CDR3 is TGTGCCAGCAGCTCCCAGGGCGGACAGTTGAACACTGAAGCTTTCTTT. The encoded protein is CASSSQGGQLNTEAFF.

V is TRBV7-6 and J is TRBJ2-3; TRBD1 is a possible D gene (5 bases). The CDR3 sequence is 15 residues long. Per the germline V gene, CDR1 is SGHVS and CDR2 is FNYEAQ. Trimming cost V 6 bases and J 2 bases, with 15 bases left between them. The CDR3 coding sequence is TGTGCCAGCAGTCGGGCTAGGGGATACACAGATACGCAGTATTTT. This translates into CASSRARGYTDTQYF.

This clone appeared a few times. The genes are TRBV7-9 and TRBJ2-2; D gene ambiguous. Germline lookup yields CDR1 SEHNR and CDR2 FQNEAQ (reference sequence). Trimming stripped 2 bases from V and 6 bases from J, with 10 bases between. The CDR3 is 14 residues long. This CDR3 reads CASSLSASAGELFF. For the CDR3, the DNA is TGTGCCAGCAGCTTATCGGCTAGTGCCGGGGAGCTGTTTTTT.

The V and J genes are TRBV18 and TRBJ2-1, with TRBD2 matching 7 bases. Losses at the gene ends were 0 bases for V and 1 base for J; bases not matched to a gene: 12. This CDR3 has 19 residues. Germline V lookup: CDR1 KGHSH, CDR2 LQKENI. The CDR3 loop is CASSPPGAAGVGSYNEQFF. DNA for the CDR3: TGTGCCAGCTCACCACCTGGGGCGGCGGGAGTAGGGTCCTACAATGAGCAGTTCTTC.

In its sample, this clone was seen once. This rearrangement joins TRBV7-9 to TRBJ1-1, with 7 positions matching TRBD1. Per germline, CDR1 SEHNR and CDR2 FQNEAQ (reference sequence). The V gene end was trimmed by 4 bases and the J gene end by 4 bases; junction bases not matched to a gene: 3. The CDR3 is 13 residues long. In DNA, the CDR3 is TGTGCCAGCAGCTCCACAGGGGTCACTGAAGCTTTCTTT. Amino acids: CASSSTGVTEAFF.

The genes are TRBV7-6 and TRBJ1-1; 8 nucleotides align to TRBD1. The CDR3 spans 15 residues. The junction had 7 bases not matched to a gene; V was cut back by 2 bases and J by 5 bases. The germline gives CDR1 SGHVS, CDR2 FNYEAQ. In DNA form, the CDR3 reads TGTGCCAGCAGCTTACCGGGACAGGACGGAACTGAAGCTTTCTTT. It specifies CASSLPGQDGTEAFF.

The J gene is TRBJ2-7, the V gene TRBV19; 10 bases are a match to TRBD2. The CDR3 covers 17 residues. The V gene's germline CDR1 is LNHDA and CDR2 SQIVND (reference sequence). With V trimmed by 4 bases and J by 4 bases, 13 bases remained unmatched. As DNA, the CDR3 is TGTGCCAGTAGTACCCCTAGCGGGAGAGGGTCGGGTTACGAGCAGTACTTC. This translates into CASSTPSGRGSGYEQYF.

This chain uses TRBV5-4 with TRBJ2-2; tentative D call: TRBD1 (5 bases). V was trimmed by 0 bases and J by 1 base, leaving 7 bases between them. The germline V gene has CDR1 SGHNT and CDR2 YYREEE (reference sequence). The CDR3 contains 15 residues. CDR3 in DNA: TGTGCCAGCAGCTTGGGGGGCGAGAACACCGGGGAGCTGTTTTTT. It yields the protein CASSLGGENTGELFF.

V usage is TRBV18 and J usage is TRBJ2-3; TRBD2 matches at 7 bases. The J segment lost 2 bases and the V segment lost 6 bases, leaving 11 bases of the junction unmatched. The CDR3 has 16 residues. Germline assignment: CDR1 KGHSH and CDR2 LQKENI. CDR3 amino acids: CASSLGLAVITDTQYF. The DNA of the CDR3 is TGTGCCAGCTCCCTGGGGCTAGCGGTTATCACAGATACGCAGTATTTT.

In nucleotides, the CDR3 is TGTGCCAGCAGTTCTACAGGGGAAGAGACCCAGTACTTC. Protein sequence: CASSSTGEETQYF. V usage is TRBV27 and J usage is TRBJ2-5; 7 bases match TRBD1. Looked up from germline, CDR1 is MNHEY and CDR2 is SMNVEV (reference sequence). The CDR3 spans 13 residues. Germline trimming cut 4 bases from V and 3 bases from J; bases unmatched to any gene: 2.

The chain recombines TRBV5-1 with TRBJ1-1; no reliable D call. V lost 0 bases to trimming and J lost 0 bases, with 24 bases between them. Germline V lookup: CDR1 SGHRS, CDR2 YFSETQ. There are 20 residues in the CDR3. The CDR3 DNA is TGCGCCAGCAGCTTGGTAGGGTCCCTACCCGGTGGGAGCATGAACACTGAAGCTTTCTTT. Protein product: CASSLVGSLPGGSMNTEAFF.

This chain links TRBV7-7 with TRBJ2-5; the match to TRBD2 covers 8 bases. The CDR3 sequence is 16 residues long. With V trimmed by 5 bases and J by 7 bases, 15 bases remained unmatched. Germline lookup yields CDR1 SSHAT and CDR2 FNYEAQ (reference sequence). CDR3 DNA sequence: TGTGCCAGCAGCCCCCCCCTAGCGGGTTCCGATAGGACCCAGTACTTC. It yields the protein CASSPPLAGSDRTQYF.

This chain links TRBV24-1 with TRBJ2-5; 12 bases are shared with TRBD2. The CDR3 is made up of 17 amino acids. Losses at the gene ends were 4 bases for V and 5 bases for J; bases not matched to a gene: 10. Per germline, CDR1 KGHDR and CDR2 SFDVKD. CDR3 in amino acids: CATSEPTSGGLGETQYF. The CDR3 DNA is TGTGCCACCAGTGAACCTACTAGCGGGGGGCTCGGTGAGACCCAGTACTTC.

This chain connects TRBV29-1 to TRBJ1-1; the D is unclear. CDR3 size: 12 residues. The germline V gene encodes CDR1 SQVTM and CDR2 ANQGSEA. Trimming shortened V by 3 bases and J by 0 bases, and 5 bases separated the two germline ends. CDR3 DNA: TGCAGCGTTGACAGGCTGAACACTGAAGCTTTCTTT. Amino acid sequence: CSVDRLNTEAFF.

The chain joins TRBV4-3 to TRBJ2-2, with 13 bases lining up with TRBD2. V trimming: 2 bases; J trimming: 5 bases; junction bases outside the gene matches: 5. This CDR3 region has 17 residues. In germline, CDR1 is LGHNA, CDR2 YSLEER. This CDR3 is CASSQPGTSGDTGELFF. In DNA, the CDR3 is TGCGCCAGCAGCCAACCCGGGACTAGCGGGGATACCGGGGAGCTGTTTTTT.